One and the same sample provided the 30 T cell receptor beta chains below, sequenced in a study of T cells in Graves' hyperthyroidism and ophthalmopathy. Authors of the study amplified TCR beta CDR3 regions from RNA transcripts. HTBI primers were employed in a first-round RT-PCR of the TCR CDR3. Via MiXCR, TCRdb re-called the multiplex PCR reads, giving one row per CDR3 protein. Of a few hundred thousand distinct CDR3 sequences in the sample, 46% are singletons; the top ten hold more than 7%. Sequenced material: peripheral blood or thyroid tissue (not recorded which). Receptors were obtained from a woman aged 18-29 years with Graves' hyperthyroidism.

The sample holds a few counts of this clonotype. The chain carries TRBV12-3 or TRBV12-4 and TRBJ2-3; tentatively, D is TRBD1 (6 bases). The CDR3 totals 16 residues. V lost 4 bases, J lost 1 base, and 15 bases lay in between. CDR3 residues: CASSYSTGPRTDTQYF. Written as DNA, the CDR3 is TGTGCCAGCAGTTACTCGACAGGTCCGCGCACAGATACGCAGTATTTT.

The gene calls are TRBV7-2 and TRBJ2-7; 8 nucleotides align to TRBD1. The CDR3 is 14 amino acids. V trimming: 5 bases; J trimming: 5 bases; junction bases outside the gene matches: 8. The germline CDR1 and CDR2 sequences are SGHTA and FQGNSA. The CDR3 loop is CASSKDRESNEQYF. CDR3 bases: TGTGCCAGCAGCAAGGACAGGGAGTCAAACGAGCAGTACTTC.

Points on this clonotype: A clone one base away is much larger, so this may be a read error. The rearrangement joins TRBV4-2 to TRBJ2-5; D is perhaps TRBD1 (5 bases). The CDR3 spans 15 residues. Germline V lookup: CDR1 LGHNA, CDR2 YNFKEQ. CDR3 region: CVSSQATGFRETQYF. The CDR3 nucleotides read TGTGTCAGCAGCCAGGCTACAGGCTTCCGGGAGACCCAGTACTTC.

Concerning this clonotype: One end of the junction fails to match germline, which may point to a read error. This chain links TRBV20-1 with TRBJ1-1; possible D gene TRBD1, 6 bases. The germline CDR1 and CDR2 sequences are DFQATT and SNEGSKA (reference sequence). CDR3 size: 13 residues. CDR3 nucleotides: TGCAGTGCTAGAGATACCGGGGGCGGTGAAAAACTGTTT. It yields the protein CSARDTGGGEKLF.

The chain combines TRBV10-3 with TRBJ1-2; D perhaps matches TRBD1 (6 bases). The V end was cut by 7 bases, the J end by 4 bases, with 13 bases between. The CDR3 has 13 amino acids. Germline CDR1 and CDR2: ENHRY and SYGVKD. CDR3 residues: CAITEGGLYGYTF. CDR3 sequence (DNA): TGTGCCATCACCGAAGGGGGGCTCTATGGCTACACCTTC.

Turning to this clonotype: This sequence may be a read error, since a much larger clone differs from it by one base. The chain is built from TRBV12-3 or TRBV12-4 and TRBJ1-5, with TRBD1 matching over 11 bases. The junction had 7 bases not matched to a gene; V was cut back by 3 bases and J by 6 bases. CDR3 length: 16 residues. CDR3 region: CASSFLGTGGPQPQHF. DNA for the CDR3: TGTGCCAGCAGTTTCCTGGGGACAGGGGGTCCTCAGCCCCAGCATTTT.

CDR3 DNA sequence: TGTGCCAGCAGCCCTAGGGCCTATCCCTCCACTGAAGCTTTCTTT. As protein: CASSPRAYPSTEAFF. The chain combines TRBV7-6 with TRBJ1-1; D is ambiguous. V was clipped by 5 bases and J by 4 bases, with 17 bases between them. The germline V gene encodes CDR1 SGHVS and CDR2 FNYEAQ. CDR3 size: 15 residues.

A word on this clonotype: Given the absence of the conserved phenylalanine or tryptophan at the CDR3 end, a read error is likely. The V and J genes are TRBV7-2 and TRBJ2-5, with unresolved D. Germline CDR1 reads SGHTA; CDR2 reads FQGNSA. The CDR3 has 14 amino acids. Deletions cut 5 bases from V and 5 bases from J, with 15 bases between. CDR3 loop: CASSAAIGRETQYL. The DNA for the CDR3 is TGTGCCAGCAGCGCAGCAATAGGGCGGGAGACCCAGTACCTC.

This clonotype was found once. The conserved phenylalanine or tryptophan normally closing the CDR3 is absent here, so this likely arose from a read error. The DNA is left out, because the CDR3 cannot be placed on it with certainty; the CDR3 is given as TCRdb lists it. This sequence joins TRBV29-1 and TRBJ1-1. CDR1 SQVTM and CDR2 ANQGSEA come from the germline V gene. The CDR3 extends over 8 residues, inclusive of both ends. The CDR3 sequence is CSVEGTDS.

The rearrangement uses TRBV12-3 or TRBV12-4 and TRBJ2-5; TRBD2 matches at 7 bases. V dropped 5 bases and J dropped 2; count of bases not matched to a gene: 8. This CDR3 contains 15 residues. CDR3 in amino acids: CASSLTWTSQETQYF. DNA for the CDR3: TGTGCCAGCAGTCTCACCTGGACTAGTCAAGAGACCCAGTACTTC.

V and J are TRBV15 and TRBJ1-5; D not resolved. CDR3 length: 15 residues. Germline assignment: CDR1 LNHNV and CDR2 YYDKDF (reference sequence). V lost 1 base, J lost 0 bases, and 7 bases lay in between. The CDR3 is CATSRALHSNQPQHF. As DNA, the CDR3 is TGTGCCACCAGCAGAGCTCTGCATAGCAATCAGCCCCAGCATTTT.

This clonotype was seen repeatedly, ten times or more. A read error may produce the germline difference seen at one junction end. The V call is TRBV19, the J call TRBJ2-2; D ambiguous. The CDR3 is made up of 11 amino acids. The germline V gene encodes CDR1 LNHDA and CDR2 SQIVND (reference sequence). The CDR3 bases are TGCGCCAGCAGAGGCACCGGGGAGCTGTTTTTT. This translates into CASRGTGELFF.

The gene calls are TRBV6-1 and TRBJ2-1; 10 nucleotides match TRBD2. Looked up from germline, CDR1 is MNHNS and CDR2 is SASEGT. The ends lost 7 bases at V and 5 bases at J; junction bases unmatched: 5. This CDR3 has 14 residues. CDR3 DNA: TGTGCCAGCAAAGGGACTAGCGAGCACAATGAGCAGTTCTTC. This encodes CASKGTSEHNEQFF.

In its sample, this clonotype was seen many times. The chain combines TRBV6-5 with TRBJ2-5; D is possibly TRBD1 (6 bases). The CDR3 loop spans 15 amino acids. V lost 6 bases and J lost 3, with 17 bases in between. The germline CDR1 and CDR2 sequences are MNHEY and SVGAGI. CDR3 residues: CASSDSQGQKETQYF. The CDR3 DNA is TGTGCCAGCAGCGATTCTCAAGGACAGAAAGAGACCCAGTACTTC.

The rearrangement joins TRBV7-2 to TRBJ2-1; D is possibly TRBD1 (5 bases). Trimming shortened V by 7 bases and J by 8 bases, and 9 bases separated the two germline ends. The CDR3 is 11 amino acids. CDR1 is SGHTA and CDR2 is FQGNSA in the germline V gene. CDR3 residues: CASNPRDEQFF. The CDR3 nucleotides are TGTGCCAGCAACCCCAGGGATGAGCAGTTCTTC.

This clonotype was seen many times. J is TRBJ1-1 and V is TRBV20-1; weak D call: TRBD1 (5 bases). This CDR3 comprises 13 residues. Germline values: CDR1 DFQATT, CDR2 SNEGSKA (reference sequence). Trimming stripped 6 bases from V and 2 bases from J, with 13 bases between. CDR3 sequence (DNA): TGCAGTGCCGGGGGTTCCTTAAACACTGAAGCTTTCTTT. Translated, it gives CSAGGSLNTEAFF.

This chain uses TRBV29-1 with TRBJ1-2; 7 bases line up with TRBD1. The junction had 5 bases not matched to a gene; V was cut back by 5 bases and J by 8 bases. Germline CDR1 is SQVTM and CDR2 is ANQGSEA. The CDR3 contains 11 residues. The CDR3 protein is CSVNGGGGYTF. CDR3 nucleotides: TGCAGCGTTAACGGAGGGGGCGGCTACACCTTC.

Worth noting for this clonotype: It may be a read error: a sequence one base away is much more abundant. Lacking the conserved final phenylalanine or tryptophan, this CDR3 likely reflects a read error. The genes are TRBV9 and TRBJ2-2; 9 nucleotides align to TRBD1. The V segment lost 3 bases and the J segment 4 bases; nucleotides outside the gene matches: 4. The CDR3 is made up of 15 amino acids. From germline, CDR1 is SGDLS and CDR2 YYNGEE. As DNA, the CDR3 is TGTGCCAGCAGCGGCGGACAGGGGATCACCGGGGAGCTGTTTTCT. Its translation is CASSGGQGITGELFS.

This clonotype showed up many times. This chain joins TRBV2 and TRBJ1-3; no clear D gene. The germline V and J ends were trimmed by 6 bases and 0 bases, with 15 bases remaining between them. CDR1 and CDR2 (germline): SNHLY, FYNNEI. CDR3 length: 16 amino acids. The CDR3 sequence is CASRDRETISGNTIYF. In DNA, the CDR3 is TGTGCCAGCAGAGACCGGGAAACCATCTCTGGAAACACCATATATTTT.

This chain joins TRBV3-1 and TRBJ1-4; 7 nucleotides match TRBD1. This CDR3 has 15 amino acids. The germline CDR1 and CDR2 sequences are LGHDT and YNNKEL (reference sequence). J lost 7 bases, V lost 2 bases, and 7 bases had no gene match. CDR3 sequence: CASSQKGAVGEKLFF. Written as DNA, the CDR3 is TGTGCCAGCAGCCAAAAGGGGGCCGTGGGTGAAAAACTGTTTTTT. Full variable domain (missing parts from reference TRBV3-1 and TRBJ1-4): DTAVSQTPKYLVTQMGNDKSIKCEQNLGHDTMYWYKQDSKKFLKIMFSYNNKELIINETVPNRFSPKSPDKAHLNLHINSLELGDSAVYFCASSQKGAVGEKLFFGSGTQLSVL.

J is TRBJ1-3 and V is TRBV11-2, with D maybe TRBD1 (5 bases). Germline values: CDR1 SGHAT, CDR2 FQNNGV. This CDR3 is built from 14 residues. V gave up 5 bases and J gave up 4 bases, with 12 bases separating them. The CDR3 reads CASSPLDIGNTIYF. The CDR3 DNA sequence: TGTGCCAGCAGCCCCCTGGACATCGGAAACACCATATATTTT.

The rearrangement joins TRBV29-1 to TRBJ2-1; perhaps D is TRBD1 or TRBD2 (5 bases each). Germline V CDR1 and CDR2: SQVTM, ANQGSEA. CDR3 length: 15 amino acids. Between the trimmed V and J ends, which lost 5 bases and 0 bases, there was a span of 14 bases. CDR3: CSVNPPGPSYNEQFF. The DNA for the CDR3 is TGCAGCGTTAATCCACCGGGACCCTCCTACAATGAGCAGTTCTTC.

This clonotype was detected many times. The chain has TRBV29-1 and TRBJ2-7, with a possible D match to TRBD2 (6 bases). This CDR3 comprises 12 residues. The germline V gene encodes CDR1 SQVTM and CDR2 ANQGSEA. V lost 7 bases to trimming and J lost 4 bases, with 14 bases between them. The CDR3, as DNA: TGCAGCGGACTATCGCGGGGTTACGAGCAGTACTTC. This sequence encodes CSGLSRGYEQYF.

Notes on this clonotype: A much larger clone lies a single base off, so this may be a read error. CDR3 amino acids: CASSPRDHGNAIYF. CDR3 nucleotide sequence: TGCGCCAGCAGCCCTAGGGACCATGGAAACGCCATATATTTT. This sequence joins TRBV5-1 and TRBJ1-3, with D maybe TRBD1 (5 bases). CDR1 SGHRS and CDR2 YFSETQ come from the germline V gene. The CDR3 covers 14 residues.

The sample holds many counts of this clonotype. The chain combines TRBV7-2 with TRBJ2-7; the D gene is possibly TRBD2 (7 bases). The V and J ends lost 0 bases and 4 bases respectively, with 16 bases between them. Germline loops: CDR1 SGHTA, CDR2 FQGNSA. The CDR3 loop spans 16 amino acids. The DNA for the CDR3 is TGTGCCAGCAGCTTAGCCGGGGGGCCTCAGGGTTACGAGCAGTACTTC. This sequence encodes CASSLAGGPQGYEQYF.

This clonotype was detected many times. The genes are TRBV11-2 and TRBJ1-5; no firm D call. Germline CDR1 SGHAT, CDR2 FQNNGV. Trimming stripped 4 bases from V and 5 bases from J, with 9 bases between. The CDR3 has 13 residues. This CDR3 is CASSSNYDQPQHF. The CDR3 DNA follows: TGTGCCAGCAGCTCGAATTACGATCAGCCCCAGCATTTT.

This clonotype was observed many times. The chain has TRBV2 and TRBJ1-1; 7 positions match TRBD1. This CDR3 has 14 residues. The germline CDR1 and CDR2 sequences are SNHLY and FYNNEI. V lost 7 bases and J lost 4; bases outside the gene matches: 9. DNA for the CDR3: TGTGCCAGCATTTCGACAGGGATGAGCACTGAAGCTTTCTTT. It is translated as CASISTGMSTEAFF.

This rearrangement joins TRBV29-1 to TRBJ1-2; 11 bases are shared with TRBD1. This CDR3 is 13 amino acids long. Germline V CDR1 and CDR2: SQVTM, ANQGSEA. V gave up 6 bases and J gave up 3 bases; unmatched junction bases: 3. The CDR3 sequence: CSVLGQGDYGYTF. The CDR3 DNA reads TGCAGCGTCCTGGGACAGGGGGACTATGGCTACACCTTC. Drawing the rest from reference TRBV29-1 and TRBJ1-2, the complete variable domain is SAVISQKPSRDICQRGTSLTIQCQVDSQVTMMFWYRQQPGQSLTLIATANQGSEATYESGFVIDKFPISRPNLTFSTLTVSNMSPEDSSIYLCSVLGQGDYGYTFGSGTRLTVV.

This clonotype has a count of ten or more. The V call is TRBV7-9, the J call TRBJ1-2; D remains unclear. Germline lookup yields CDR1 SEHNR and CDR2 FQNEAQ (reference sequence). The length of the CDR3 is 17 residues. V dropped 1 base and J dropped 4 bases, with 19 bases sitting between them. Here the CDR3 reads CASSLVLLQQSSYGYTF. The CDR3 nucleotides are TGTGCCAGCAGCTTAGTACTCTTACAGCAATCCTCCTATGGCTACACCTTC. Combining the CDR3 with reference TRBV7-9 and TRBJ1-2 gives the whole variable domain DTGVSQNPRHKITKRGQNVTFRCDPISEHNRLYWYRQTLGQGPEFLTYFQNEAQLEKSRLLSDRFSAERPKGSFSTLEIQRTEQGDSAMYLCASSLVLLQQSSYGYTFGSGTRLTVV.

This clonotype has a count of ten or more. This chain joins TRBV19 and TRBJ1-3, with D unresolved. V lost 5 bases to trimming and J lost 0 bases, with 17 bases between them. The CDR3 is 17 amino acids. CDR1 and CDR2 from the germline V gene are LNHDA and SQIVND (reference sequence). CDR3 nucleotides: TGTGCCAGTAGTCCCCAGCTGGAGGATTTCTCTGGAAACACCATATATTTT. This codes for CASSPQLEDFSGNTIYF.